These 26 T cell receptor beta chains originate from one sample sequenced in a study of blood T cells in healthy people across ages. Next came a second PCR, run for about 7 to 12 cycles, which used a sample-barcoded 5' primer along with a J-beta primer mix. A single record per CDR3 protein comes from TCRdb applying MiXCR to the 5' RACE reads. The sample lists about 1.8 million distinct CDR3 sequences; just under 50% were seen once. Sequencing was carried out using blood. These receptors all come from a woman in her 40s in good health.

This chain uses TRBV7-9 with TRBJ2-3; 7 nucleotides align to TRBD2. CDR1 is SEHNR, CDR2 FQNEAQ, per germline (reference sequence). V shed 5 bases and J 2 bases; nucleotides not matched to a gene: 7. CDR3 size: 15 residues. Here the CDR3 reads CASSPSRGVTDTQYF. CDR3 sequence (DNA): TGTGCCAGCAGCCCCTCACGGGGGGTCACAGATACGCAGTATTTT.

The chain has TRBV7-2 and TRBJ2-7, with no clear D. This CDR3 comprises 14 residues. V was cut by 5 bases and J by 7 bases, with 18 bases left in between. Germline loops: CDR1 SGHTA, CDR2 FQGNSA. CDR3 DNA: TGTGCCAGCAGCGTAGGAAATGCCGATGGGGAGCAGTACTTC. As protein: CASSVGNADGEQYF.

CDR3 coding DNA: TGTGCCAGCCCACCGGAAAACATTCAGTACTTC. As protein: CASPPENIQYF. This chain uses TRBV3-1 with TRBJ2-7; no reliable D call. The end of the DNA is better explained by TRBJ2-4, so the J call may be wrong. Germline V lookup: CDR1 LGHDT, CDR2 YNNKEL (reference sequence). The CDR3 contains 11 residues.

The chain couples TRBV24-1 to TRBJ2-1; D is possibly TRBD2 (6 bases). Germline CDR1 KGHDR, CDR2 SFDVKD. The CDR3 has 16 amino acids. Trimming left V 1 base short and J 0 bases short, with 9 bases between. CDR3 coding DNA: TGTGCCACCAGTGATTTCGGCGGGGCCTCCTACAATGAGCAGTTCTTC. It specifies CATSDFGGASYNEQFF.

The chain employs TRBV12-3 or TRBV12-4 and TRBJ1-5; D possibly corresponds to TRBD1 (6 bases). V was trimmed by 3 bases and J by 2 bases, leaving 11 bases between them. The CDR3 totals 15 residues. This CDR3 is CASSFWGQGNQPQHF. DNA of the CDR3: TGTGCCAGCAGTTTTTGGGGGCAGGGCAATCAGCCCCAGCATTTT.

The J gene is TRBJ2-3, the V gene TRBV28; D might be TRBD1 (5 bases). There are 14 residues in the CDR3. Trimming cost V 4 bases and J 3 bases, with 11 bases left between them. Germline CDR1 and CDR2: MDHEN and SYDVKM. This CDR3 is CASSSSRQTDTQYF. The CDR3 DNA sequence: TGTGCCAGCAGTTCATCTCGACAGACAGATACGCAGTATTTT.

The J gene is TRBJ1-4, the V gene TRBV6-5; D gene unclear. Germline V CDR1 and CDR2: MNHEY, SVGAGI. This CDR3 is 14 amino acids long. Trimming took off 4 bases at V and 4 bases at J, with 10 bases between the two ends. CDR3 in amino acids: CASSSVRFNEKLFF. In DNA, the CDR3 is TGTGCCAGCAGTTCGGTCCGGTTTAATGAAAAACTGTTTTTT.

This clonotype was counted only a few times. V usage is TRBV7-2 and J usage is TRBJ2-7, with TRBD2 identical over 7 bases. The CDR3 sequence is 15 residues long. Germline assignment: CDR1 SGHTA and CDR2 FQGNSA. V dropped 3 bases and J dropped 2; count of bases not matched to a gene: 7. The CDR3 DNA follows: TGTGCCAGCAGCTTCGGCGGGACTACCACCTACGAGCAGTACTTC. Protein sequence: CASSFGGTTTYEQYF. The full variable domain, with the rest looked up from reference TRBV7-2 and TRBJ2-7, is GAGVSQSPSNKVTEKGKDVELRCDPISGHTALYWYRQSLGQGLEFLIYFQGNSAPDKSGLPSDRFSAERTGGSVSTLTIQRTQQEDSAVYLCASSFGGTTTYEQYFGPGTRLTVT.

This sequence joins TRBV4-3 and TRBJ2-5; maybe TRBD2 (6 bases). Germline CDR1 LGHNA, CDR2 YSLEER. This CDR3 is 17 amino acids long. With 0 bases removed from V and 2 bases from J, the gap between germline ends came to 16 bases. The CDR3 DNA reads TGCGCCAGCAGCCAAGATAGGGCGGGGTACTCTCAAGAGACCCAGTACTTC. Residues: CASSQDRAGYSQETQYF.

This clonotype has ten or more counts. CDR3 sequence reads: CSARTPGQGKEKLFF. The CDR3 bases are TGCAGTGCTAGGACCCCCGGACAGGGAAAGGAAAAACTGTTTTTT. The chain links TRBV20-1 to TRBJ1-4; 8 bases align to TRBD1. Germline V gene data show CDR1 as DFQATT and CDR2 as SNEGSKA (reference sequence). V lost 3 bases, J lost 8 bases, and 11 bases stayed unmatched. This CDR3 region has 15 residues.

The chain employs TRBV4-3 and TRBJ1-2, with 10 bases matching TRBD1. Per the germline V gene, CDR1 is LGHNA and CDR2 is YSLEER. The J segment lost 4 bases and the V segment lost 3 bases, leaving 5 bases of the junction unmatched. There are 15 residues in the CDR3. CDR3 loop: CASSQGTGETYGYTF. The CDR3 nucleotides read TGCGCCAGCAGCCAGGGGACAGGGGAGACCTATGGCTACACCTTC.

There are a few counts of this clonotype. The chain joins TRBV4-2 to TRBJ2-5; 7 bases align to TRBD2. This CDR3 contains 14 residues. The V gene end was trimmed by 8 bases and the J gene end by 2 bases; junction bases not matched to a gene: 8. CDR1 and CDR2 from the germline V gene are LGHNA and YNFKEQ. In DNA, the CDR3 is TGTGCCAGCGGACTTGGGACTATTCAAGAGACCCAGTACTTC. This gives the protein CASGLGTIQETQYF.

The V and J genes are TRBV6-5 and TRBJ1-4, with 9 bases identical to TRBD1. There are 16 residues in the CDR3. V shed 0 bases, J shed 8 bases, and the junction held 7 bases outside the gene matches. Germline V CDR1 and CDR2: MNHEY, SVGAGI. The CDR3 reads CASSYSGTGYQEKLFF. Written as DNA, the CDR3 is TGTGCCAGCAGTTACTCGGGGACAGGGTATCAAGAAAAACTGTTTTTT.

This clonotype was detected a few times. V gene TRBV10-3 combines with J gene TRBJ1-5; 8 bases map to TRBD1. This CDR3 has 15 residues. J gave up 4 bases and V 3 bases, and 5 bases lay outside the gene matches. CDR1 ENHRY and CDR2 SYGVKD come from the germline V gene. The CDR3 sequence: CAISEDRGPNQPQHF. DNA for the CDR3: TGTGCCATCAGTGAAGACAGGGGTCCGAATCAGCCCCAGCATTTT.

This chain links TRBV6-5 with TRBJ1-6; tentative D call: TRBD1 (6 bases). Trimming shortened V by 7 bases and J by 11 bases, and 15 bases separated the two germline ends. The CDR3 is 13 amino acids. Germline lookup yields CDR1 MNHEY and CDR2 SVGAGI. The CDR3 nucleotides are TGTGCCAGCAAGGCCCCAGGGGCTCCACCCCTCCACTTT. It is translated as CASKAPGAPPLHF.

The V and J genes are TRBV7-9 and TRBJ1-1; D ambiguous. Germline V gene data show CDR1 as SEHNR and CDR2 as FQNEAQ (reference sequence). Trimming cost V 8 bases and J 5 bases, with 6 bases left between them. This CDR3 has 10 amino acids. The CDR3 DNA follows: TGTGCCAGCGAGTCTACTGAAGCTTTCTTT. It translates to CASESTEAFF.

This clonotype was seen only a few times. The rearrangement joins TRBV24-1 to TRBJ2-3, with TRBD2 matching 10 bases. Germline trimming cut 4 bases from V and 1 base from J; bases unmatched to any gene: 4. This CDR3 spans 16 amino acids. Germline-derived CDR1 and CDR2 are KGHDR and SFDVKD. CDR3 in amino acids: CATSDPGLAGTDTQYF. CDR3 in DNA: TGTGCCACCAGTGACCCTGGACTAGCGGGCACAGATACGCAGTATTTT.

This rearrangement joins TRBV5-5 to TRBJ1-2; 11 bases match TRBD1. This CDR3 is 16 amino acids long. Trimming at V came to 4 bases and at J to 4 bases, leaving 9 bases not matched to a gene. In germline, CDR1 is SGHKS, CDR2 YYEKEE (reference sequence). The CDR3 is CASSPTDRGLVYGYTF. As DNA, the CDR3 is TGTGCCAGCAGCCCAACGGACAGGGGGCTCGTCTATGGCTACACCTTC.

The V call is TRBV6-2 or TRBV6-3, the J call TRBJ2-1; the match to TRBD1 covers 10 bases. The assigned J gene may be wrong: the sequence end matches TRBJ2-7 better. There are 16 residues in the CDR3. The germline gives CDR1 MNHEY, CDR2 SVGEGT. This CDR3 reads CASRTRTGTGAYEQYF. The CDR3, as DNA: TGTGCCAGCAGGACGAGAACCGGGACAGGGGCCTACGAGCAGTACTTC.

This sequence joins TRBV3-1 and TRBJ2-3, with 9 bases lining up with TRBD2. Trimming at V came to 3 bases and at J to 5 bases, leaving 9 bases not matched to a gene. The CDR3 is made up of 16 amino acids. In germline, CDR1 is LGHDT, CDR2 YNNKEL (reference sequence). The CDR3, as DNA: TGTGCCAGCAGCCATCAATTTAGCGGGGGCGGAGATACGCAGTATTTT. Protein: CASSHQFSGGGDTQYF.

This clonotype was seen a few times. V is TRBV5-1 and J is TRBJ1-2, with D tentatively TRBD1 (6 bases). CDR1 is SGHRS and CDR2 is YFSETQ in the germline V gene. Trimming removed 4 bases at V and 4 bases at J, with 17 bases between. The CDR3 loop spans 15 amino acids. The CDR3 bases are TGCGCCAGCAGCCCCGAGGGGGGGCGAGGCTATGGCTACACCTTC. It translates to CASSPEGGRGYGYTF.

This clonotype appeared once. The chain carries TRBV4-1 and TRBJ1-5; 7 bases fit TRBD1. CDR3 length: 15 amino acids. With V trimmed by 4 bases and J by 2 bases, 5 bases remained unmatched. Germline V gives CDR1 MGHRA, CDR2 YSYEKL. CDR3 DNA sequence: TGCGCCAGCAGCCGAGAAACAGGGGGCAATCAGCCCCAGCATTTT. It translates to CASSRETGGNQPQHF.

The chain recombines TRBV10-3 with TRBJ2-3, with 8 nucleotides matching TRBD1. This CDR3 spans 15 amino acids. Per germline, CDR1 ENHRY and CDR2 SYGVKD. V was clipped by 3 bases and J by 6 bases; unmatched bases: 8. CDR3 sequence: CAISEGQGAGDTQYF. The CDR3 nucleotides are TGTGCCATCAGTGAAGGGCAGGGGGCCGGGGATACGCAGTATTTT.

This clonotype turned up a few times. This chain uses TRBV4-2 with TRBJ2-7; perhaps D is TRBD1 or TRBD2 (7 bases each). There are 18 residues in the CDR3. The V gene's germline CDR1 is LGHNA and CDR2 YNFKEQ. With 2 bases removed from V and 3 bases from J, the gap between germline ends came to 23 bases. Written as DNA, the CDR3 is TGTGCCAGCAGCCAATTCCCTCAGGGAGGGGGCAGTAGCTACGAGCAGTACTTC. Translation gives CASSQFPQGGGSSYEQYF.

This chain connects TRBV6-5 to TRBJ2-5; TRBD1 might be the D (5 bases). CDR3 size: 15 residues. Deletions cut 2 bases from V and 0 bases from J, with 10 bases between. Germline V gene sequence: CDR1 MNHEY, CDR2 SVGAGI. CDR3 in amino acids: CASSYGAVHQETQYF. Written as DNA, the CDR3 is TGTGCCAGCAGTTACGGGGCCGTGCACCAAGAGACCCAGTACTTC.

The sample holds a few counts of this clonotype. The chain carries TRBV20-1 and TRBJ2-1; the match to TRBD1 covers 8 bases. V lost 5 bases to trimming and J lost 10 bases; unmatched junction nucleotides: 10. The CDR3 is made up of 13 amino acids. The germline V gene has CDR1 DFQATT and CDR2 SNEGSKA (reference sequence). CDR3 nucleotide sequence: TGCAGTGCTGCGGGACAGGTGATAGAGGAGCAGTTCTTC. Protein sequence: CSAAGQVIEEQFF.